This is a list of T cell receptor beta chains from one sample in a study of OX40 agonist ivuxolimab in advanced cancers. The assay was immunoSEQ multiplex PCR, and TCRdb's table has in-frame clones only and misses some. The data show about 35,000 clones, around four fifths seen once. The material sequenced was CD4+ or CD8+ T cells sorted from blood, taken in a trial of the OX40 agonist ivuxolimab. The receptors were sampled from an adult with an advanced solid tumor such as melanoma, head and neck, liver or kidney cancer. CDR3s include the opening cysteine and the closing phenylalanine or tryptophan. D genes are given only for firm matches. Where a row states a size, it is once, few, many or the class of an expanded clone; other rows omit it.

TRBV4-1	.	.	TRBJ2-2	TGCGCCAGCAGCCAAGATATAGGCACGGGGAACACCGGGGAGCTGTTTTTT	CASSQDIGTGNTGELFF
TRBV4-1	TRBD2	.	TRBJ2-2	TGCGCCAGCAGCCTCCCGGGGGGGAGGAACACCGGGGAGCTGTTTTTT	CASSLPGGRNTGELFF
TRBV19	.	.	TRBJ2-7	TGTGCCAGTAGTATAGGCCCCGGGACGGCCTACGAGCAGTACTTC	CASSIGPGTAYEQYF
TRBV27	.	.	TRBJ2-7	TGTGCCAGCAGTTGGGGGGCACTCTACGAGCAGTACTTC	CASSWGALYEQYF
TRBV9	.	.	TRBJ2-1	TGTGCCAGCAGCCCATCCGAGAGTCGGCGGTTCTTC	CASSPSESRRFF
TRBV5-1	.	.	TRBJ1-1	TGCGCCAGCAGCTTGGAATATGGACCCGGTGACACTGAAGCTTTCTTT	CASSLEYGPGDTEAFF
TRBV10-3	.	.	TRBJ2-7	TGTGCCATCAGTGAGTCGGGGGAGACTAGGTCGTACGAGCAGTACTTC	CAISESGETRSYEQYF
TRBV5-8	TRBD1	.	TRBJ1-3	TGTGCCAGCAGCCTGGGACAGGGTTATGGAAACACCATATATTTT	CASSLGQGYGNTIYF
TRBV11-2	TRBD2	few	TRBJ2-1	TGTGCCAGCAGCTTCTCTAGCGGGGGGGCAGAAGAGCAGTTCTTC	CASSFSSGGAEEQFF
TRBV28	.	once	TRBJ2-7	TGTGCCAGCAGTCCGACCTCCCTGCCCCTCTACGAGCAGTACTTC	CASSPTSLPLYEQYF
TRBV7-9	TRBD1	once	TRBJ1-1	TGTGCCAGCAGCGACGGACAGGTACTGAACACTGAAGCTTTCTTT	CASSDGQVLNTEAFF
TRBV25-1	.	.	TRBJ2-6	TGTGCCAGCAGTGAATTTGGGGCCTCTGGGGCCAACGTCCTGACTTTC	CASSEFGASGANVLTF
TRBV9	.	.	TRBJ1-1	TGTGCCAGCAGTTCCGCTTCGAACACTGAAGCTTTCTTT	CASSSASNTEAFF